The TCR beta chain under discussion was sequenced for a study of blood T cell repertoires in COVID-19. Method: immunoSEQ multiplex PCR; TCRdb's copy keeps in-frame clones and lacks some. Of under 450,000 clones in the sample, approximately 90% are singletons; the top ten hold 10% to 15%. The CDR3 loop spans 15 amino acids. In germline, CDR1 is SNHLY, CDR2 FYNNEI. V was clipped by 2 bases and J by 4 bases, with 14 bases between them. Sequences were obtained from peripheral blood. V and J are TRBV2 and TRBJ1-1, with no clear D. The origin of this receptor is a woman in her 50s with COVID-19, enrolled during active disease. The CDR3 bases are TGTGCCAGCAGTGAACGGGGTAGAGGGAGCACTGAAGCTTTCTTT. Amino acids: CASSERGRGSTEAFF.